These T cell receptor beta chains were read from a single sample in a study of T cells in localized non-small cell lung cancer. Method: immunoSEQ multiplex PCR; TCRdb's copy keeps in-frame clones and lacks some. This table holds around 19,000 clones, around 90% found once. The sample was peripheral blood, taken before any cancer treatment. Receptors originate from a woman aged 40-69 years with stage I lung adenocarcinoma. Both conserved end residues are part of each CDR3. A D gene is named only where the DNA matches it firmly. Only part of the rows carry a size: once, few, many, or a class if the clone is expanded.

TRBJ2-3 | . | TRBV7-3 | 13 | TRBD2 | TGTGCCAGCAGCTTCGGGGAGGGAGATACGCAGTATTTT | CASSFGEGDTQYF
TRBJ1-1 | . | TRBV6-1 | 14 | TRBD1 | TGTGCCAGCAGCCAGGACAGGGCGACCACTGAAGCTTTCTTT | CASSQDRATTEAFF
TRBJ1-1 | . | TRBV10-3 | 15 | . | TGTGCCATCAGTGTGGGCATGGGGGGGAACACTGAAGCTTTCTTT | CAISVGMGGNTEAFF
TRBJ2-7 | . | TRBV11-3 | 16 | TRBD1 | TGTGCCAGCAGCTTACGGGATGGGGGACAGAGCGACGAGCAGTACTTC | CASSLRDGGQSDEQYF
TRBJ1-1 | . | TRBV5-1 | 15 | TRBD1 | TGCGCCAGCAGTTTTCCTTCAGGGGGAGGACCTGAAGCTTTCTTT | CASSFPSGGGPEAFF
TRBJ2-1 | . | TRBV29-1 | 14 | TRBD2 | TGCAGCGTCATATTAGCGGGGCTCTACAATGAGCAGTTCTTC | CSVILAGLYNEQFF
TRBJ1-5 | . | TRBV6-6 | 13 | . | TGTGCCAGCAGTTGGGGGGCGGATCAGCCCCAGCATTTT | CASSWGADQPQHF
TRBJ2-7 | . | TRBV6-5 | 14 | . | TGTGCCAGCACCTACACAGGGCCCTCCTACGAGCAGTACTTC | CASTYTGPSYEQYF
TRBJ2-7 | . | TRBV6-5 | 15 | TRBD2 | TGTGCCAGCAGTTACTCCAGCGGGGGCTCCTACGAGCAGTACTTC | CASSYSSGGSYEQYF
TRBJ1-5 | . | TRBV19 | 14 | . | TGTGCCAGTAGCGGGACTGGGGGCCATCAGCCCCAGCATTTT | CASSGTGGHQPQHF
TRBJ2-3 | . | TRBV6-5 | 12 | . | TGTGCCAGCAGTTCTATGACTGATACGCAGTATTTT | CASSSMTDTQYF
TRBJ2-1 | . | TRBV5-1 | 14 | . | TGCGCCAGTAAGTTTAGACCTTCATACAATGAGCAGTTCTTC | CASKFRPSYNEQFF
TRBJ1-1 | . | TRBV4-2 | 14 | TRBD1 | TGTGCCAGCAGCCAAGAGAACCAGGGGGCTGAAGCTTTCTTT | CASSQENQGAEAFF
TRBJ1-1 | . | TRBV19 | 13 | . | TGTGCCAGTAGTATCGAGGGGAGCACTGAAGCTTTCTTT | CASSIEGSTEAFF
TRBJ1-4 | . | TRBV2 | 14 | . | TGTGCCAGCAGTGACGGGACACGGTATGAAAAACTGTTTTTT | CASSDGTRYEKLFF
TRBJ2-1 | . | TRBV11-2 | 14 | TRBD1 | TGTGCCAGCAGCCTCGGACAGGTCTACAATGAGCAGTTCTTC | CASSLGQVYNEQFF
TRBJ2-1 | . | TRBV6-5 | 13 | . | TGTGCCAGCACCCGCCTGCCCGGGACTCGGTTGTTCTTC | CASTRLPGTRLFF
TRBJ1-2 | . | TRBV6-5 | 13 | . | TGTGCCAGCAGCAGGGTCGCTAACTATGGCTACACCTTC | CASSRVANYGYTF
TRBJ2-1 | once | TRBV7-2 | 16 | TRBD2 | TGTGCCAGCAGCGCCCGACTAGCGGGGGGCTACAATGAGCAGTTCTTC | CASSARLAGGYNEQFF
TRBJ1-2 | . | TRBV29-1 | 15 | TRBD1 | TGCAGCGTTGAAGACAAGCCGGGACAGAACTATGGCTACACCTTC | CSVEDKPGQNYGYTF
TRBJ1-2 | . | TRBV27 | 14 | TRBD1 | TGTGCCAGCAGCGAGGGACAGGGGGTGTTCGGCTACACCTTC | CASSEGQGVFGYTF
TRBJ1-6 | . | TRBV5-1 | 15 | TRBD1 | TGCGCCAGCAGCCCGGGACAGGGACATAATTCACCCCTCCACTTT | CASSPGQGHNSPLHF
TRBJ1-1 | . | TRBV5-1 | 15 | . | TGCGCCAGCAGCTTGGAGGGCAGGGGAGAAACTGAAGCTTTCTTT | CASSLEGRGETEAFF
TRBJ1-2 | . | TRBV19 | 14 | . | TGTGCCAGTAGTAGTCCTAATCGGGGCTATGGCTACACCTTC | CASSSPNRGYGYTF
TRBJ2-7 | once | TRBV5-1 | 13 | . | TGCGCCAGCAGCTTGGACAGTGCCTACGAGCAGTACTTC | CASSLDSAYEQYF
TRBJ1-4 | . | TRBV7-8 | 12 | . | TGTGCCAGCAGCTTAAGGGATGAAAAACTGTTTTTT | CASSLRDEKLFF
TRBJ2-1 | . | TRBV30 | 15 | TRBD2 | TGTGCCTGGACTAGCGGGGGAACCCCCTACAATGAGCAGTTCTTC | CAWTSGGTPYNEQFF
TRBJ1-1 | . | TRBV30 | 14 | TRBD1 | TGTGCCTGGACCCAGGGGGTACCGAACACTGAAGCTTTCTTT | CAWTQGVPNTEAFF
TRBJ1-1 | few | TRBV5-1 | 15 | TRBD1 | TGCGCCAGCAGCCCGGCGGAGGCCAGGGGGACTGAAGCTTTCTTT | CASSPAEARGTEAFF
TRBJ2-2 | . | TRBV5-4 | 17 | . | TGTGCCAGCAGCTTGGGGGTGGCGGGGACGGGGACCGGGGAGCTGTTTTTT | CASSLGVAGTGTGELFF
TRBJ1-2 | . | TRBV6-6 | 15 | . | TGTGCCAGCAGTTACTCGGAAACGGCGAGCTATGGCTACACCTTC | CASSYSETASYGYTF
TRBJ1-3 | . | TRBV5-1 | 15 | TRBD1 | TGCGCCAGCAGCTTCGGACAGGGTCTGGGAAACACCATATATTTT | CASSFGQGLGNTIYF
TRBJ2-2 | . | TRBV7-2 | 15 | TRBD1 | TGTGCCAGCAAAAGACAGGGGCCGAACACCGGGGAGCTGTTTTTT | CASKRQGPNTGELFF
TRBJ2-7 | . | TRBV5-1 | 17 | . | TGCGCCAGCAGCTTGGAAGGGCGGCCAGACCTCTCCTACGAGCAGTACTTC | CASSLEGRPDLSYEQYF
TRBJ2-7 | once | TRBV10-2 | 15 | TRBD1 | TGCGCCAGCAGCGCACTCGGACAGGGGAGCTACGAGCAGTACTTC | CASSALGQGSYEQYF
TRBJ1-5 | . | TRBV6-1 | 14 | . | TGTGCCAGCAGTGGGACGGTTGATAATCAGCCCCAGCATTTT | CASSGTVDNQPQHF
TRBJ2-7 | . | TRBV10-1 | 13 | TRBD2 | TGCGCCGTCGAAAGCGGGGAAGAGAACGAGCAGTACTTC | CAVESGEENEQYF
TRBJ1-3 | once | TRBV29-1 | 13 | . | TGCAGCGTTCCAGGGGCTTCTGGAAACACCATATATTTT | CSVPGASGNTIYF
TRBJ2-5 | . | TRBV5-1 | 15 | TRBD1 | TGCGCCAGCAGTCTTCTGGGACAGGGGGGTGAGACCCAGTACTTC | CASSLLGQGGETQYF
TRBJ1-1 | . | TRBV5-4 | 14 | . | TGTGCCAGCAGCTTGAATAAGTGGGACACTGAAGCTTTCTTT | CASSLNKWDTEAFF